The present T cell receptor beta chain was sequenced within a study of blood T cell repertoires in COVID-19 (dated by TCRdb to about 2020). With regard to the full study: Collaborator samples came from the United States, Italy and Spain and covered acute and convalescent phases of COVID-19. The prospective study material was composed of cDNA or gDNA derived from T cells, B-cell-depleted T cells, or PBMCs. Sample metadata almost always included a de-identified subject ID, COVID-19 status, age in years and sex. The repertoires were released in a freely available public database meant as a resource for research on the immune response to SARS-CoV-2. Samples were obtained from the ongoing ImmuneRACE study (first 160 participants) and from some 1,300 subjects provided by 6 global collaborators. HLA class I and class II types, where available, came from metadata supplied by the sample provider rather than from assay-based typing. Deeply sampled blood TCRbeta repertoires from subjects exposed to, actively infected with, or recovered from COVID-19 were included in the dataset. Findings and caveats that apply to the study as a whole: How much clinical and demographic metadata was included differed by source and by participant, and the metadata was provided uncurated.

Looking up the germline V gene yields CDR1 SNHLY and CDR2 FYNNEI. V and J lose 2 bases and 10 bases, and a span of 18 bases separates them. The CDR3 runs 15 amino acids, cysteine and phenylalanine included. Left in the record is the CDR3 DNA by itself, 45 bases read in frame from the first base. Each collaborating institution followed its own protocols to collect whole blood in K2EDTA tubes. For TCRbeta analysis, collaborators shipped samples as frozen whole blood, isolated PBMCs, or DNA extracted from either of those sample types. About this clone: Its antigen is unknown. The input lacks base qualities; no much larger clone sits a single base away.

TCRbeta CDR3 regions were amplified from genomic DNA by means of the immunoSEQ Assay, a bias-controlled multiplex PCR. Processing in the source paper ran as follows. The number of nucleated cells in each sample was estimated by amplification of reference gene primers within the assay. To quantify the absolute abundance of each unique TCRbeta CDR3 rearrangement, sequence reads were collapsed and filtered. For each sample, productive Simpson clonality was calculated by taking the square root of Simpson's diversity index across productive rearrangements. Sourced from immuneACCESS, this table was stored by TCRdb with only in-frame sequences that have V and J called. A share of the clones is absent; for the studies checked, an unresolved V gene accounts for under half, and the remainder has no known explanation. From that table come the V and J calls and clone size; the DNA was used to work out D and trimming. Here the sample has some 100,000 clones; roughly 86% occur a single time. Around 10% of the sample belongs to the ten largest clones.

The sequencing input was peripheral blood. This receptor was identified in a man over 45 with acute or convalescent COVID-19. Rearrangement joined TRBV2 to TRBJ1-5; D gene: possibly TRBD1, on 6 matching bases. Here is the DNA: TGTGCCAGCAGTGAACTGACGGCCCAGGGGAGTCCCCAGCATTTT. Protein translation: CASSELTAQGSPQHF.